What follows are 27 T cell receptor beta chains derived from one specimen sequenced in a study of T cell repertoires in cytomegalovirus infection. TCRdb used MiXCR to reprocess the reads, holding one entry per CDR3 protein. The profile shows fewer than 900,000 distinct CDR3 sequences, about 28% of them singletons. What these receptors recognize is not known. Source: cultured CD8+ T cells from PBMCs, taken from culture after CMV antigen stimulation. The receptors come from a human donor in good health (CMV status not recorded). Some clones in this sample may be carry-over from other donors' samples.

This chain joins TRBV7-9 and TRBJ2-3, with 9 bases that match TRBD1. This CDR3 is 15 amino acids long. Germline lookup yields CDR1 SEHNR and CDR2 FQNEAQ (reference sequence). The trim removed 5 bases at V and 2 bases at J, leaving 5 bases unmatched. CDR3: CASSPRQGDTDTQYF. CDR3 bases: TGTGCCAGCAGCCCGCGACAGGGGGACACAGATACGCAGTATTTT.

The V call is TRBV7-9, the J call TRBJ2-2; 7 positions agree with TRBD1. From germline, CDR1 is SEHNR and CDR2 FQNEAQ (reference sequence). Trimming at V came to 4 bases and at J to 5 bases, leaving 10 bases not matched to a gene. This CDR3 has 16 amino acids. The CDR3 nucleotides are TGTGCCAGCAGCTCACAAAGACAGGGTGGAACCGGGGAGCTGTTTTTT. Translation: CASSSQRQGGTGELFF.

The V call is TRBV2, the J call TRBJ1-2; weak D call: TRBD1 (6 bases). From germline, CDR1 is SNHLY and CDR2 FYNNEI. Trimming shortened V by 8 bases and J by 5 bases, and 12 bases separated the two germline ends. The CDR3 spans 12 residues. CDR3 protein: CASPQGRYGYTF. As DNA, the CDR3 is TGTGCCAGCCCTCAGGGGAGATATGGCTACACCTTC.

This clonotype appeared a few times. The chain has TRBV12-3 or TRBV12-4 and TRBJ1-4; 9 bases map to TRBD1. J gave up 5 bases and V 5 bases, and 6 bases lay outside the gene matches. The CDR3 is 15 amino acids. CDR3 in DNA: TGTGCCAGCAGTCCGCCGACAGGGGGAAATGAAAAACTGTTTTTT. Protein: CASSPPTGGNEKLFF.

This clonotype was counted between two and nine times. The gene calls are TRBV6-6 and TRBJ1-1, with D possibly TRBD1 on 6 matching bases. The V gene's germline CDR1 is MNHNY and CDR2 SVGAGI (reference sequence). This CDR3 region has 14 residues. Trimming removed 4 bases from V and 1 base from J, with 10 bases in between. The CDR3 sequence is CASSFKQGNTEAFF. CDR3 DNA: TGTGCCAGCAGTTTTAAACAGGGGAACACTGAAGCTTTCTTT.

This chain links TRBV10-3 with TRBJ1-2; D remains ambiguous. In germline, CDR1 is ENHRY, CDR2 SYGVKD. The CDR3 totals 12 residues. V lost 6 bases and J 6 bases, leaving 11 bases between the germline ends. The CDR3 sequence: CAIRLTEHGYTF. The CDR3 DNA reads as TGTGCCATCAGGCTTACAGAGCATGGCTACACCTTC.

Only a few counts were recorded for this clonotype. V and J are TRBV6-6 and TRBJ2-3, with D maybe TRBD2 (6 bases). The CDR3 has 15 residues. The V and J ends lost 2 bases and 0 bases respectively, with 9 bases between them. The germline V gene encodes CDR1 MNHNY and CDR2 SVGAGI (reference sequence). For the CDR3, the DNA is TGTGCCAGCAGTTACGACCGGGGGAGCACAGATACGCAGTATTTT. As protein: CASSYDRGSTDTQYF.

This clonotype turned up a few times. This sequence joins TRBV24-1 and TRBJ2-7; no clear D. Trimming removed 6 bases at V and 6 bases at J, with 8 bases between. This CDR3 has 11 residues. Germline V CDR1 and CDR2: KGHDR, SFDVKD. The chain's CDR3 is CATSPLREQYF. The CDR3 coding sequence is TGTGCCACCAGTCCTCTCCGCGAGCAGTACTTC.

With regard to this clonotype: It is likely a read error, because the conserved phenylalanine at the end of the CDR3 is missing. The chain uses TRBV19 and TRBJ1-2, with TRBD1 matching 7 bases. With V trimmed by 5 bases and J by 4 bases, 7 bases remained unmatched. In germline, CDR1 is LNHDA, CDR2 SQIVND (reference sequence). The CDR3 length is 14 residues. This CDR3 is CASSHRGGIYGYTI. DNA of the CDR3: TGTGCCAGTAGTCACAGGGGAGGAATCTATGGCTACACCATC.

Only a few counts were recorded for this clonotype. The V call is TRBV5-1, the J call TRBJ2-5; 8 bases fit TRBD1. This CDR3 is built from 16 residues. Germline V gene sequence: CDR1 SGHRS, CDR2 YFSETQ. The junction had 8 bases not matched to a gene; V was cut back by 3 bases and J by 1 base. This CDR3 reads CASSSGQGWSQETQYF. CDR3 sequence (DNA): TGCGCCAGCAGCTCCGGACAGGGATGGAGCCAAGAGACCCAGTACTTC.

This chain connects TRBV2 to TRBJ1-1; D ambiguous. The CDR3 extends over 12 amino acids. V was shortened by 10 bases and J by 7 bases, with 16 bases between the two germline ends. Germline lookup yields CDR1 SNHLY and CDR2 FYNNEI. CDR3 residues: CATLTGRFEAFF. CDR3 in DNA: TGTGCCACCCTAACGGGCCGATTTGAAGCTTTCTTT.

This clonotype occurred many times. This rearrangement joins TRBV7-2 to TRBJ2-5, with 7 bases lining up with TRBD2. V lost 3 bases to trimming and J lost 2 bases; unmatched junction nucleotides: 0. The V gene's germline CDR1 is SGHTA and CDR2 FQGNSA. The CDR3 covers 13 residues. In DNA, the CDR3 is TGTGCCAGCAGCTTCGGGGGGCAAGAGACCCAGTACTTC. It codes for CASSFGGQETQYF.

This clonotype was seen repeatedly, ten times or more. The CDR3 DNA reads TGTGCCAGCAGCCCCGGACCGCCACATAGCTCCTACAATGAGCAGTTCTTC. Amino acid sequence: CASSPGPPHSSYNEQFF. The V gene is TRBV7-6, the J gene TRBJ2-1; D gene uncertain. Deletions cut 5 bases from V and 0 bases from J, with 17 bases between. The CDR3 spans 17 residues. Germline V gene sequence: CDR1 SGHVS, CDR2 FNYEAQ.

The rearrangement joins TRBV4-1 to TRBJ2-1, with no clear D. V was trimmed by 3 bases and J by 5 bases, leaving 20 bases between them. Germline V gene data show CDR1 as MGHRA and CDR2 as YSYEKL. CDR3 length: 17 residues. CDR3 sequence: CASSQLASGPHNNEQFF. CDR3 bases: TGCGCCAGCAGCCAGCTCGCTTCCGGCCCTCACAACAATGAGCAGTTCTTC.

The CDR3 protein is CASSHTTGVSYEQYF. In nucleotides, the CDR3 is TGTGCCAGCAGCCACACCACAGGCGTCTCCTACGAGCAGTACTTC. The chain employs TRBV6-1 and TRBJ2-7; D may be TRBD1 (5 bases). Germline loops: CDR1 MNHNS, CDR2 SASEGT. The CDR3 contains 15 residues. V was shortened by 6 bases and J by 0 bases, with 15 bases between the two germline ends.

This clonotype came up a few times. The chain carries TRBV19 and TRBJ1-6; D is possibly TRBD1 (6 bases). Between the trimmed V and J ends, which lost 7 bases and 7 bases, there was a span of 14 bases. CDR1 is LNHDA, CDR2 SQIVND, per germline (reference sequence). The length of the CDR3 is 14 residues. The CDR3 bases are TGTGCCAGTACCCCCGGGGGGCGGAATTCACCCCTCCACTTT. Translated: CASTPGGRNSPLHF.

The rearrangement links TRBV6-2 or TRBV6-3 to TRBJ1-2, with D hard to call. Trimming took 5 bases from V and 5 from J, leaving 24 bases between them. This CDR3 is 17 amino acids long. Germline V gene lookup returns CDR1 MNHEY and CDR2 SVGEGT. The DNA of the CDR3 is TGTGCCAGCAGTCACGGACGCGAAAAGGTGGTCAAGTATGGCTACACCTTC. The encoded protein is CASSHGREKVVKYGYTF.

This clonotype was counted between two and nine times. The J gene is TRBJ1-4, the V gene TRBV4-2; D gene unclear. This CDR3 contains 17 residues. V dropped 0 bases and J dropped 7 bases, with 18 bases sitting between them. CDR1 LGHNA and CDR2 YNFKEQ come from the germline V gene. The CDR3 protein is CASSQEFRRTGGEKLFF. In DNA form, the CDR3 reads TGTGCCAGCAGCCAAGAATTCAGGAGGACGGGTGGTGAAAAACTGTTTTTT.

Note on this clonotype: A read error is possible here, since a much larger clone lies one base away. Lacking the conserved final phenylalanine or tryptophan, this CDR3 likely reflects a read error. The genes are TRBV7-7 and TRBJ2-7; tentatively, D is TRBD1 (6 bases). CDR3 size: 15 residues. The germline V gene has CDR1 SSHAT and CDR2 FNYEAQ (reference sequence). Written as DNA, the CDR3 is TGTGCTAGCAGCTTAGGCCAAGGGGGCTCCTACGAGCAGTACTCC. Translating it yields CASSLGQGGSYEQYS.

This clonotype has just a few counts. The chain recombines TRBV6-5 with TRBJ2-7; perhaps TRBD2 as D (7 bases). Trimming removed 2 bases at V and 2 bases at J, with 16 bases between. The germline CDR1 and CDR2 sequences are MNHEY and SVGAGI. The CDR3 is 16 residues long. The CDR3 loop reads CASSYAGDTVAYEQYF. DNA of the CDR3: TGTGCCAGCAGTTACGCGGGGGACACGGTTGCCTACGAGCAGTACTTC.

This clonotype was detected only a few times. The rearrangement joins TRBV5-1 to TRBJ1-4; 8 nucleotides match TRBD1. V lost 3 bases to trimming and J lost 8 bases; unmatched junction nucleotides: 6. This CDR3 has 14 residues. Germline V gene data show CDR1 as SGHRS and CDR2 as YFSETQ. The CDR3 DNA is TGCGCCAGCAGCTCCTGGACAGGGAACGAAAAACTGTTTTTT. Amino acids: CASSSWTGNEKLFF.

This clonotype was detected a few times. The chain has TRBV7-9 and TRBJ1-1; D remains ambiguous. CDR1 is SEHNR and CDR2 is FQNEAQ in the germline V gene (reference sequence). Trimming removed 2 bases at V and 0 bases at J, with 19 bases between. The CDR3 spans 18 residues. The DNA for the CDR3 is TGTGCCAGCAGCTTACGCCAGAGCTACTTTGATATGAACACTGAAGCTTTCTTT. Encoded protein: CASSLRQSYFDMNTEAFF.

In its sample, this clonotype was seen a few times. The chain joins TRBV14 to TRBJ2-7; D possibly matches TRBD1 or TRBD2 (5 bases each). In germline, CDR1 is SGHDN, CDR2 FVKESK. The CDR3 runs 15 residues. V lost 1 base, J lost 3 bases, and 13 bases lay in between. CDR3: CASSQGWGTNYEQYF. CDR3 DNA sequence: TGTGCCAGCAGCCAAGGATGGGGGACCAACTACGAGCAGTACTTC. Using reference TRBV14 and TRBJ2-7 for the parts outside the CDR3, the full variable domain is EAGVTQFPSHSVIEKGQTVTLRCDPISGHDNLYWYRRVMGKEIKFLLHFVKESKQDESGMPNNRFLAERTGGTYSTLKVQPAELEDSGVYFCASSQGWGTNYEQYFGPGTRLTVT.

Here the CDR3 reads CASRPGTGGNEKLFF. The CDR3 nucleotides are TGTGCCAGCAGGCCCGGGACAGGGGGCAATGAAAAACTGTTTTTT. The genes are TRBV12-3 or TRBV12-4 and TRBJ1-4; TRBD1 matches 12 bases. The CDR3 is 15 residues long. J lost 5 bases, V lost 6 bases, and 4 bases had no gene match.

The chain is built from TRBV12-3 or TRBV12-4 and TRBJ2-1, with D maybe TRBD2 (5 bases). The CDR3 loop spans 13 amino acids. Trimming cost V 5 bases and J 10 bases, with 15 bases left between them. This CDR3 reads CASSLGLGKEQFF. As DNA, the CDR3 is TGTGCCAGCAGTCTTGGACTGGGTAAGGAGCAGTTCTTC.

The genes are TRBV7-9 and TRBJ1-1; D not certain. The V end lost 5 bases, the J end lost 6 bases, and 16 bases lay between the germline ends. The CDR3 loop spans 14 amino acids. CDR1 SEHNR and CDR2 FQNEAQ come from the germline V gene (reference sequence). The CDR3 DNA follows: TGTGCCAGCAGCCCAGCGGAGGGCGGGTCTGAAGCTTTCTTT. Translating it yields CASSPAEGGSEAFF.

The rearrangement links TRBV2 to TRBJ2-7; 10 nucleotides line up with TRBD2. This CDR3 is 16 amino acids long. V shed 1 base, J shed 4 bases, and the junction held 7 bases outside the gene matches. Germline CDR1 is SNHLY and CDR2 is FYNNEI. The CDR3 sequence is CASSEGYAAGGYEQYF. CDR3 sequence (DNA): TGTGCCAGCAGTGAAGGGTATGCAGCGGGGGGGTACGAGCAGTACTTC.